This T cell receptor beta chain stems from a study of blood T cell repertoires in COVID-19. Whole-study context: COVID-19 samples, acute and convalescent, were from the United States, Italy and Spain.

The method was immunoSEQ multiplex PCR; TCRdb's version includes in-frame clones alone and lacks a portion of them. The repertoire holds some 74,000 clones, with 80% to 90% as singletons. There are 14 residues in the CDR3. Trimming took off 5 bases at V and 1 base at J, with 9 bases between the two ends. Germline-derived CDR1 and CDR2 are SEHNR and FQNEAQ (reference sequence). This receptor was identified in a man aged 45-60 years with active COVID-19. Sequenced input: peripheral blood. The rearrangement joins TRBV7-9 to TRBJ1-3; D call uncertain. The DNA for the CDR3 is TGTGCCAGCAGCAGACAAGTTTCTGGAAACACCATATATTTT. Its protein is CASSRQVSGNTIYF. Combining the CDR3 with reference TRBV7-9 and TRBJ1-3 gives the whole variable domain DTGVSQNPRHKITKRGQNVTFRCDPISEHNRLYWYRQTLGQGPEFLTYFQNEAQLEKSRLLSDRFSAERPKGSFSTLEIQRTEQGDSAMYLCASSRQVSGNTIYFGEGSWLTVV.